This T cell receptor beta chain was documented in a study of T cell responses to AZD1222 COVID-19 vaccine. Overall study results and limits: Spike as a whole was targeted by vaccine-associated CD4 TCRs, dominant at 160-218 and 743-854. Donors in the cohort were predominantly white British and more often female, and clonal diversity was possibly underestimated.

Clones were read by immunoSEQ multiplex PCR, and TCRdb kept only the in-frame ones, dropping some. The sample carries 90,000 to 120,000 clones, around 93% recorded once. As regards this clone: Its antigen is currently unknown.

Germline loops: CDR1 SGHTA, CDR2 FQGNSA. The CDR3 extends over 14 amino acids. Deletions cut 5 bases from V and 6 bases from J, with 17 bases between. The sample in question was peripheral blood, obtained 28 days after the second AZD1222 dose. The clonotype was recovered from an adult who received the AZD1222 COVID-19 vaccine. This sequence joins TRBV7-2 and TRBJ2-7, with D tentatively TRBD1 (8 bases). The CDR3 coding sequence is TGTGCCAGCAGCCCGACAGGGGCGGGGGTCGAGCAGTACTTC. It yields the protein CASSPTGAGVEQYF.